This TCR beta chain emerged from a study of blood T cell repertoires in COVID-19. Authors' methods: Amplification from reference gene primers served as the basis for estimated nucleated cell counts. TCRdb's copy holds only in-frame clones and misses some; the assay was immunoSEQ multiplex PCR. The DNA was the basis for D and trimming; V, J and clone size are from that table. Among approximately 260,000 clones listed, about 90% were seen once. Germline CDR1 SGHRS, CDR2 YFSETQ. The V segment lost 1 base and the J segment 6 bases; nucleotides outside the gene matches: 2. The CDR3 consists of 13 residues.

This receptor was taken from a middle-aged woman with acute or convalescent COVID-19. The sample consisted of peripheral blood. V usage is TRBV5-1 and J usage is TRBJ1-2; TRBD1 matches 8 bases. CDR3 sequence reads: CASSLPGGDGYTF. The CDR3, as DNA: TGCGCCAGCAGCTTGCCAGGGGGCGATGGCTACACCTTC.